One sample yielded the 2 T cell receptor beta chains listed below, sequenced in a study of blood T cell repertoires in COVID-19. Measured with immunoSEQ multiplex PCR; TCRdb has only the in-frame clones, and not every one. The sample carries more than 65,000 clones, roughly 80% recorded once. Sequencing input: peripheral blood. These receptors were taken from a woman in her 70s with acute or convalescent COVID-19.

The chain carries TRBV18 and TRBJ1-1; 7 nucleotides match TRBD1. Germline V lookup: CDR1 KGHSH, CDR2 LQKENI. The CDR3 is 15 amino acids. Unmatched junction bases numbered 7, after V lost 6 bases and J lost 0 bases. Written as DNA, the CDR3 is TGTGCCAGCTCCCGGGGACAGAATCTGAACACTGAAGCTTTCTTT. Encoded protein: CASSRGQNLNTEAFF. The full variable domain, with the rest looked up from reference TRBV18 and TRBJ1-1, is NAGVMQNPRHLVRRRGQEARLRCSPMKGHSHVYWYRQLPEEGLKFMVYLQKENIIDESGMPKERFSAEFPKEGPSILRIQQVVRGDSAAYFCASSRGQNLNTEAFFGQGTRLTVV.

Written as DNA, the CDR3 is TGTGCCAGCAGCTTGGGGCAGGGCTATGGGGAGCAGTACTTC. Amino acid sequence: CASSLGQGYGEQYF. The rearrangement joins TRBV5-4 to TRBJ2-7, with D perhaps matching TRBD1 (5 bases). CDR1 and CDR2 from the germline V gene are SGHNT and YYREEE (reference sequence). This CDR3 is 14 amino acids long. V lost 0 bases, J lost 7 bases, and 14 bases lay in between.